This T cell receptor beta chain came from a study of glioma-infiltrating T cells (dated by TCRdb to about 2016). Describing the broader study: Glioma tissue, non-neoplastic brain tissue and matched peripheral blood mononuclear cells were used as sources from which TCR alpha- and beta-chain repertoires were sequenced. To measure how far tissue and blood T-cell populations diverged, each tissue-infiltrating repertoire was compared against the peripheral blood repertoire of the same patient. The paired cohort was made up of three low-grade glioma patients, 8 or 9 primary glioblastoma patients and three non-glioma patients who contributed non-neoplastic brain tissue. Overall study results and their limits: Tissue and blood shared very few CDR3 sequences, a result attributed to high CDR3 diversity and limited sampling. Group comparisons rested on small numbers: three non-neoplastic, three low-grade glioma and seven or eight glioblastoma patients. In non-neoplastic patients, VJ-independent divergence between tissue and blood fell below expectation, whereas in all gliomas, and especially in low-grade gliomas, the divergence rose above expectation.

The iRepertoire nested amplicon-rescue multiplex PCR (arm-PCR) platform was used to amplify TCR alpha and beta CDR3 regions from RNA. For one-step reverse transcription and amplification, roughly 100-450 ng of tissue mRNA or PBMC total RNA was used as input. Following bead purification, Illumina adapters were added through a secondary multiplex PCR, and the libraries were then gel-purified between 200 and 400 bp. Demultiplexing relied on internal 6-nucleotide barcodes carried by the libraries. Sequencing of the libraries was done on an Illumina MiSeq using 2x220 or 2x250 nucleotide paired-end reads. Processing in the source paper ran as follows. FLASH 1.2.11 was used to merge paired reads, and BWA-MEM then aligned the reads to the GRCh37 human genome before TRA and TRB reads were extracted. An IMGT-derived reference of cassette sequences and CDR3 motifs, with pseudogenes included, was used for V and J assignment. Reads were translated in three frames, and productive CDR3s were defined by a C…FGXG motif without stop codons. A clonotype was defined as a unique combination of a V-J cassette pair and a CDR3 amino acid sequence. Filtering of reads was based on Hamming distance, with the threshold set by the sequence error rate of each sample in mapped regions. TCRdb applied fastp at Q25 and MiXCR to the public reads, then kept only in-frame beta chains. Each CDR3 protein gets just one entry, which takes the most common genes and DNA from the rows behind it. TCRdb's processing, not the authors' own work, is the source of the V and J calls. The sample records 150,000 to 200,000 distinct CDR3 sequences, around 40% of which are singletons. The ten largest clones add up to about 5.2% of the sample.

About this clonotype: The clone's antigen remains unknown. The record has no base qualities; no much larger clone is one base away.

CDR1 is given as MNHEY and CDR2 as SVGAGI, both from the germline V gene. The cysteine opens and the phenylalanine closes a CDR3 of 14 amino acids. Of all the DNA, just the CDR3 is kept, 42 bases in frame from base 1. V is cut by 4 bases and J by 2 bases, and the space between the germline ends is 11 bases. Sequenced input: glioma tissue, nonneoplastic brain tissue, or PBMCs (not recorded which). The chain couples TRBV6-5 to TRBJ2-5; TRBD2 is a weak D gene call, 5 bases matching. This TCR was recovered from a human donor with low-grade glioma or glioblastoma, undergoing nonglioma brain surgery, or in good health (not recorded which). The DNA reads TGTGCCAGCAGTTGCACTAGAGGGCAAGAGACCCAGTACTTC. Translated, it gives CASSCTRGQETQYF.